This T cell receptor beta chain came from a study of cytomegalovirus exposure and HLA in healthy donors. This clone was seen a handful of times. No antigen is known for it. The ends were cut back, 4 bases at V and 0 bases at J, with 14 bases in the middle. The CDR3 is 16 residues long. Germline values: CDR1 LNHDA, CDR2 SQIVND (reference sequence). PCR involved 60 Vbeta and 13 Jbeta primers. This table comes from immunoSEQ multiplex PCR, and its TCRdb copy is limited to in-frame clones, with some not included. There are about 98,000 clones in the sample; about 81% occur only once, and roughly 1.4% lies in the top ten. Study observations and caveats: Across all donors, roughly uniform sequencing depth was an assumption of the presence/absence analyses.

The sequence came from a man in his forties in good health and CMV-seronegative. Sequencing used PBMCs. V gene TRBV19 combines with J gene TRBJ2-3, with D possibly being TRBD1 (5 bases). CDR3 in DNA: TGTGCCAGTAGTAGAGTGGGGCTTACTAGCACAGATACGCAGTATTTT. Translated, it gives CASSRVGLTSTDTQYF.